The 8 T cell receptor beta chains listed next were all sequenced from one sample in a study of shared clonotypes between healthy human individuals. Only in-frame clones appear in the TCRdb table, and some are missing; sequencing was by immunoSEQ multiplex PCR. Of approximately 1,000,000 clones detected, 70% to 80% appear once; the ten largest clones hold more than 0.45%. Sequencing was done on a sample of memory CD4+ T cells from PBMCs. Subset specified: CD45RA-negative fraction. The receptors were gathered from a young man in good health. Some clones in this sample may be carry-over from other donors' samples.

V gene TRBV30 combines with J gene TRBJ1-1; D unclear. The CDR3 runs to 12 residues. V lost 4 bases to trimming and J lost 1 base, with 7 bases between them. The germline V gene encodes CDR1 GTSNPN and CDR2 SVGIG (reference sequence). CDR3 sequence (DNA): TGTGCCTGGACCCTAGAGAACACTGAAGCTTTCTTT. Its protein product is CAWTLENTEAFF.

The chain employs TRBV7-3 and TRBJ2-1; 10 nucleotides agree with TRBD2. The CDR3 spans 17 residues. J lost 0 bases, V lost 2 bases, and 4 bases had no gene match. CDR1 is SGHTA, CDR2 FQGTGA, per germline. The CDR3 spells CASSLASGSFSYNEQFF. DNA for the CDR3: TGTGCCAGCAGCTTAGCTAGCGGGAGCTTCTCCTACAATGAGCAGTTCTTC.

The V and J genes are TRBV5-6 and TRBJ1-4, with D maybe TRBD1 (6 bases). V lost 0 bases to trimming and J lost 6 bases, with 12 bases between them. The CDR3 totals 15 residues. CDR1 is SGHDT and CDR2 is YYEEEE in the germline V gene. The CDR3 sequence: CASSLAVRTDEKLFF. In nucleotides, the CDR3 is TGTGCCAGCAGCTTGGCGGTGAGGACAGATGAAAAACTGTTTTTT.

Points on this clone: Other DNA sequences in the sample encode the same CDR3. V is TRBV5-1 and J is TRBJ2-5; D gene uncertain. The CDR3 loop spans 13 amino acids. V lost 2 bases and J 3 bases, leaving 8 bases between the germline ends. CDR1 and CDR2 (germline): SGHRS, YFSETQ. The CDR3 is CASSLSSEETQYF. In DNA form, the CDR3 reads TGCGCCAGCAGCTTAAGTTCAGAAGAGACCCAGTACTTC.

The rearrangement joins TRBV5-5 to TRBJ2-5; no firm D call. From germline, CDR1 is SGHKS and CDR2 YYEKEE (reference sequence). The length of the CDR3 is 13 residues. V lost 0 bases, J lost 5 bases, and 8 bases lay in between. The CDR3 bases are TGTGCCAGCAGCTTGGGGAGTGAGGAGACCCAGTACTTC. It translates to CASSLGSEETQYF.

V gene TRBV29-1 combines with J gene TRBJ2-5; tentatively, D is TRBD1 (5 bases). The CDR3 runs to 12 residues. V was clipped by 2 bases and J by 6 bases, with 10 bases between them. Germline values: CDR1 SQVTM, CDR2 ANQGSEA. Here the CDR3 reads CSVEQGVKTQYF. The CDR3 coding sequence is TGCAGCGTTGAACAGGGTGTTAAGACCCAGTACTTC.

Of note for this clone: The sample carries other DNA sequences with the same CDR3. The CDR3 DNA follows: TGCGCCAGCAGCTTGGGGGGGACGGTGAATGAGCAGTTCTTC. Its protein is CASSLGGTVNEQFF. The genes are TRBV5-1 and TRBJ2-1; the D call may be TRBD1 or TRBD2 (5 bases each). V shed 0 bases and J shed 7 bases, with 11 bases lying between them. This CDR3 is built from 14 residues. In germline, CDR1 is SGHRS, CDR2 YFSETQ. The variable domain in full, completed from reference TRBV5-1 and TRBJ2-1, reads KAGVTQTPRYLIKTRGQQVTLSCSPISGHRSVSWYQQTPGQGLQFLFEYFSETQRNKGNFPGRFSGRQFSNSRSEMNVSTLELGDSALYLCASSLGGTVNEQFFGPGTRLTVL.

V gene TRBV4-2 combines with J gene TRBJ1-1; TRBD1 might be the D (5 bases). Trimming pared 5 bases from V and 4 bases from J, leaving 17 bases between. The germline V gene has CDR1 LGHNA and CDR2 YNFKEQ. There are 15 residues in the CDR3. Here the CDR3 DNA reads TGTGCCAGCAGCAATGGGGACGGTGTAGGCACTGAAGCTTTCTTT. As protein: CASSNGDGVGTEAFF.